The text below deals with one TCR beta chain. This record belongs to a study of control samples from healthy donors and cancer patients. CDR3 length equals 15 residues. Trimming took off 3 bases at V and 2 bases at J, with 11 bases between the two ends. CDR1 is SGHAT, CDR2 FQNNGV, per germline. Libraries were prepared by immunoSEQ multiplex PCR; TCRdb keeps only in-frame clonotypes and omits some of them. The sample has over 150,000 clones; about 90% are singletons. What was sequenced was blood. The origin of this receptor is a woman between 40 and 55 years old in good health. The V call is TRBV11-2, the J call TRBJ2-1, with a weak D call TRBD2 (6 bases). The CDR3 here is CASSFLSGAYNEQFF. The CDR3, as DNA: TGTGCCAGCAGCTTTCTCTCGGGGGCCTACAATGAGCAGTTCTTC. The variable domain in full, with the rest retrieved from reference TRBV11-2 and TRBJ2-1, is EAGVAQSPRYKIIEKRQSVAFWCNPISGHATLYWYQQILGQGPKLLIQFQNNGVVDDSQLPKDRFSAERLKGVDSTLKIQPAKLEDSAVYLCASSFLSGAYNEQFFGPGTRLTVL.